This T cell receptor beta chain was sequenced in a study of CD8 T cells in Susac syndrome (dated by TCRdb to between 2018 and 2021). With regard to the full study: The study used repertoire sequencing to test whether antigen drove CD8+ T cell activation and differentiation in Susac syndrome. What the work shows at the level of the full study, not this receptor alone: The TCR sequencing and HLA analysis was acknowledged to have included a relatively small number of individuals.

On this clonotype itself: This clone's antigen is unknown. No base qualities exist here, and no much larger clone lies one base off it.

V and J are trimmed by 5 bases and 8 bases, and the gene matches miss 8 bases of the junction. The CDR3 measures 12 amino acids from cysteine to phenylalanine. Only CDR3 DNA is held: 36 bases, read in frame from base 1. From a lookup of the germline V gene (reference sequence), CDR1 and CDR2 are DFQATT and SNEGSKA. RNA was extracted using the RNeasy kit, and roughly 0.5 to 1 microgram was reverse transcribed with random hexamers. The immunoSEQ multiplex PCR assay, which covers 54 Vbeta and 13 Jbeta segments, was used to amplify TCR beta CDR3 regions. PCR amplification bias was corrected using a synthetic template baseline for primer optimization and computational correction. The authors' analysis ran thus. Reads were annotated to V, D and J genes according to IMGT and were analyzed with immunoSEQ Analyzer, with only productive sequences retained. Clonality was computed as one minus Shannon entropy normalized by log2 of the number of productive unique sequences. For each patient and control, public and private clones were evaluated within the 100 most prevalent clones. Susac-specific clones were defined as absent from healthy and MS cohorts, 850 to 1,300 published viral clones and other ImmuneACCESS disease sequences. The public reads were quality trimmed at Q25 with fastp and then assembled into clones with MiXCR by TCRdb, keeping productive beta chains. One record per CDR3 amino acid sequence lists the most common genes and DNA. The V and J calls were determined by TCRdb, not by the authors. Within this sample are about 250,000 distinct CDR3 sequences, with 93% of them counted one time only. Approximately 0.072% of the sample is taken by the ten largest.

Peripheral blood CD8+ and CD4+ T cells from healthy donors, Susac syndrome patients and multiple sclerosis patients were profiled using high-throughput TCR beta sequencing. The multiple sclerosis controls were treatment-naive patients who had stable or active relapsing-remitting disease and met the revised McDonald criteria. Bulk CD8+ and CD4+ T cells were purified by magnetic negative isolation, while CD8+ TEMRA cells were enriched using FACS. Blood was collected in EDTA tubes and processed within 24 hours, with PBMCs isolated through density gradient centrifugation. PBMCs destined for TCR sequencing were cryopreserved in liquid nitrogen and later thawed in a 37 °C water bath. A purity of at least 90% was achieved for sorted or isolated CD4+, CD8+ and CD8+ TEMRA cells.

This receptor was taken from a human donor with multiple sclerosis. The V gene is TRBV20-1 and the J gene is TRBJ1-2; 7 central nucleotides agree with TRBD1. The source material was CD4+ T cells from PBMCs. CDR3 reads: CSARTGLEGYTF. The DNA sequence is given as TGCAGTGCTCGGACAGGCCTAGAGGGCTACACCTTC.